This T cell receptor (beta chain) was retrieved from a study of T cell repertoires in cytomegalovirus infection. In the study overall: Public TCR beta signatures provided an indication of both CMV infection and a matching HLA type. Findings and caveats of the study: Across the ex vivo response, the dominant clonotypes were HLA-C-restricted CMV-specific TCR beta clonotypes. Frequencies of public TCR beta families were cumulated, and this identified carriers of CMV plus the relevant HLA.

From the reads, TCRdb called clonotypes with MiXCR, one entry per CDR3 protein. The sample shows approximately 110,000 distinct CDR3 sequences, 30% of them seen only once. Germline CDR1 is MNHNY and CDR2 is SVGAGI (reference sequence). The CDR3 consists of 14 residues. V was trimmed by 5 bases and J by 5 bases, leaving 10 bases between them. On this clonotype itself: Antigen specificity is unknown.

The V and J genes are TRBV6-6 and TRBJ1-6; TRBD1 might be the D (6 bases). The source of this sequence is a human donor in good health (CMV status not recorded). Some clones in this sample may be carry-over from other donors' samples. Sequenced here: CD8+ T cells from cultured PBMCs, sampled from culture after CMV antigen stimulation. The CDR3: CASSGTSDNSPLHF. DNA of the CDR3: TGTGCCAGCAGTGGGACATCAGATAATTCACCCCTCCACTTT.